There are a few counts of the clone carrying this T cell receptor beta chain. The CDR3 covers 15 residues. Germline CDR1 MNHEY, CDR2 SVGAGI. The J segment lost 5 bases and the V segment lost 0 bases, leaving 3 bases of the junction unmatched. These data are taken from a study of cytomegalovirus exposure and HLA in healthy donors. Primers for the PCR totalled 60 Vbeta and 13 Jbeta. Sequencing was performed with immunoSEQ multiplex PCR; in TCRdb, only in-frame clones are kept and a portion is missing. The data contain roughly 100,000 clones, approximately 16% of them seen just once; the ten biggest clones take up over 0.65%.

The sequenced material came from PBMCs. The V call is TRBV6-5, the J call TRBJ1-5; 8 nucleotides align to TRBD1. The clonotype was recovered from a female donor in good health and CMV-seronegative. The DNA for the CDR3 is TGTGCCAGCAGTTACTCGAGCAGGGGGCATCAGCCCCAGCATTTT. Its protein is CASSYSSRGHQPQHF.